These 31 T cell receptor beta chains originate from one sample sequenced in a study of early T cells in non-severe SARS-CoV-2 infection. TCRdb passed the 5' RACE reads through MiXCR, listing each CDR3 protein once. The sample carries fewer than 100,000 distinct CDR3 sequences, about 6.5% recorded once. The sequenced sample consisted of whole blood. The source is an adult who was a healthcare worker with PCR-confirmed SARS-CoV-2 infection or an uninfected control (not recorded which).

This clonotype was detected ten times or more. V usage is TRBV6-5 and J usage is TRBJ2-7, with TRBD1 identical over 7 bases. From germline, CDR1 is MNHEY and CDR2 SVGAGI. The V segment lost 7 bases and the J segment 6 bases; nucleotides outside the gene matches: 6. The length of the CDR3 is 12 residues. The CDR3 nucleotides read TGTGCCAGCAACCGCCCAGGGGGCGAGCAGTACTTC. Translation gives CASNRPGGEQYF.

This clonotype was observed at least ten times. The genes are TRBV18 and TRBJ1-1; D ambiguous. The CDR3 contains 16 residues. Deletions cut 3 bases from V and 5 bases from J, with 19 bases between. Germline V CDR1 and CDR2: KGHSH, LQKENI. CDR3 region: CASSPFSISQGTEAFF. The CDR3 coding sequence is TGTGCCAGCTCACCGTTCTCGATAAGCCAAGGGACTGAAGCTTTCTTT.

This clonotype was found many times. V is TRBV19 and J is TRBJ2-4; perhaps D is TRBD1 or TRBD2 (6 bases each). Germline V gene sequence: CDR1 LNHDA, CDR2 SQIVND (reference sequence). Trimming cost V 0 bases and J 0 bases, with 12 bases left between them. The CDR3 is made up of 17 amino acids. For the CDR3, the DNA is TGTGCCAGTAGTATAGACGGGGGCTCAATAGCCAAAAACATTCAGTACTTC. Translated, it gives CASSIDGGSIAKNIQYF. The entire variable domain, with the rest obtained from reference TRBV19 and TRBJ2-4, is as follows: DGGITQSPKYLFRKEGQNVTLSCEQNLNHDAMYWYRQDPGQGLRLIYYSQIVNDFQKGDIAEGYSVSREKKESFPLTVTSAQKNPTAFYLCASSIDGGSIAKNIQYFGAGTRLSVL.

Only a few counts were recorded for this clonotype. The rearrangement uses TRBV4-2 and TRBJ2-1; D could derive from TRBD1 or TRBD2 (5 bases each). The CDR3 covers 15 residues. The germline V and J ends were trimmed by 3 bases and 6 bases, with 15 bases remaining between them. Germline V gene lookup returns CDR1 LGHNA and CDR2 YNFKEQ. The CDR3 bases are TGTGCCAGCAGCCACCCCGGGACGGAGACCAATGAGCAGTTCTTC. Protein sequence: CASSHPGTETNEQFF.

V and J are TRBV6-2 or TRBV6-3 and TRBJ2-7; unclear D gene. CDR1 is MNHEY, CDR2 SVGEGT, per germline. The CDR3 is 12 amino acids. V shed 0 bases and J shed 3 bases, with 3 bases lying between them. CDR3 nucleotide sequence: TGTGCCAGCAGTTACTCCGACTACGAGCAGTACTTC. Its translation: CASSYSDYEQYF.

The chain recombines TRBV29-1 with TRBJ2-1; 8 positions match TRBD1. The CDR3 covers 13 residues. CDR1 is SQVTM, CDR2 ANQGSEA, per germline. V lost 5 bases to trimming and J lost 3 bases; unmatched junction nucleotides: 3. CDR3 amino acids: CSVQGAGYNEQFF. For the CDR3, the DNA is TGCAGCGTTCAGGGGGCGGGCTACAATGAGCAGTTCTTC.

This clonotype was detected a few times. The chain employs TRBV18 and TRBJ1-1, with D perhaps matching TRBD1 (5 bases). The V end was cut by 6 bases, the J end by 10 bases, with 21 bases between. There are 14 residues in the CDR3. CDR1 KGHSH and CDR2 LQKENI come from the germline V gene. The CDR3 DNA sequence: TGTGCCAGCTCTCGACAGTTGAACACTGAAGGAGCTTTCTTT. This codes for CASSRQLNTEGAFF.

This clonotype was seen a few times. The rearrangement joins TRBV6-1 to TRBJ1-2; 10 positions match TRBD1. J lost 6 bases, V lost 10 bases, and 17 bases had no gene match. Germline CDR1 and CDR2: MNHNS and SASEGT. The CDR3 runs 16 residues. Written as DNA, the CDR3 is TGTGCCACCCTGAGGGGGACAGGGGCTATTCAGGATGGCTACACCTTC. The encoded protein is CATLRGTGAIQDGYTF.

V gene TRBV7-2 combines with J gene TRBJ2-3; D is ambiguous. Germline lookup yields CDR1 SGHTA and CDR2 FQGNSA. The CDR3 extends over 13 amino acids. Trimming stripped 1 base from V and 5 bases from J, with 7 bases between. DNA for the CDR3: TGTGCCAGCAGCTTAGTAACCAGAGATACGCAGTATTTT. It specifies CASSLVTRDTQYF.

This clonotype was counted many times. CDR3 bases: TGCGCCAGCAGTGCTGGGACAGGCTACGAGCAGTACTTC. It yields the protein CASSAGTGYEQYF. The chain recombines TRBV10-1 with TRBJ2-7, with 8 bases that match TRBD1. CDR1 is WNHNN and CDR2 is SYGVQD in the germline V gene (reference sequence). The CDR3 consists of 13 residues. Trimming at V came to 4 bases and at J to 3 bases, leaving 2 bases not matched to a gene.

This clonotype was seen many times. This CDR3 is CASSPGQGGNEQFF. In nucleotides, the CDR3 is TGTGCCAGCTCACCTGGACAGGGCGGGAATGAGCAGTTCTTC. The V gene is TRBV18, the J gene TRBJ2-1; TRBD1 matches 8 bases. Per the germline V gene, CDR1 is KGHSH and CDR2 is LQKENI. V lost 3 bases to trimming and J lost 7 bases; unmatched junction nucleotides: 5. CDR3 length: 14 residues.

The chain carries TRBV6-5 and TRBJ1-4; D is perhaps TRBD1 (6 bases). The CDR3 loop spans 12 amino acids. V was pared by 7 bases and J by 8 bases, with 11 bases between. Germline V CDR1 and CDR2: MNHEY, SVGAGI. This chain's CDR3 is CASKTGSEKLFF. The DNA of the CDR3 is TGTGCCAGCAAAACAGGGAGCGAAAAACTGTTTTTT.

This clonotype has more than one count but fewer than ten. V usage is TRBV12-3 or TRBV12-4 and J usage is TRBJ1-2; tentatively, D is TRBD1 (5 bases). Trimming cost V 6 bases and J 0 bases, with 11 bases left between them. The CDR3 consists of 14 residues. The CDR3: CASSRGGANYGYTF. The DNA for the CDR3 is TGTGCCAGCAGCCGCGGGGGAGCTAACTATGGCTACACCTTC.

This clonotype appeared many times. The rearrangement joins TRBV6-1 to TRBJ1-5; D unclear. V dropped 3 bases and J dropped 5 bases, with 11 bases sitting between them. The germline V gene encodes CDR1 MNHNS and CDR2 SASEGT. The CDR3 length is 14 residues. The chain's CDR3 is CASSDQVSYQPQHF. CDR3 DNA sequence: TGTGCCAGCAGTGATCAGGTCTCTTATCAGCCCCAGCATTTT.

This clonotype appeared a few times. The chain recombines TRBV6-5 with TRBJ2-1, with 7 bases aligning to TRBD2. CDR3 size: 15 residues. Germline values: CDR1 MNHEY, CDR2 SVGAGI. V lost 0 bases and J lost 7; bases outside the gene matches: 6. The CDR3 bases are TGTGCCAGCAGTTACTCGTGGACTAGAGGTAATGAGCAGTTCTTC. It translates to CASSYSWTRGNEQFF.

The chain recombines TRBV9 with TRBJ2-3; D is unresolved. The CDR3 covers 14 residues. V gave up 0 bases and J gave up 2 bases, with 7 bases separating them. Germline V gene lookup returns CDR1 SGDLS and CDR2 YYNGEE. The CDR3, as DNA: TGTGCCAGCAGCGTAGGCCCAGACACAGATACGCAGTATTTT. It is translated as CASSVGPDTDTQYF. Using reference TRBV9 and TRBJ2-3 for the parts outside the CDR3, the full variable domain is DSGVTQTPKHLITATGQRVTLRCSPRSGDLSVYWYQQSLDQGLQFLIQYYNGEERAKGNILERFSAQQFPDLHSELNLSSLELGDSALYFCASSVGPDTDTQYFGPGTRLTVL.

This clonotype was counted a single time. A much more abundant neighbour one base away suggests this may be a read error. V and J are TRBV27 and TRBJ2-1; 7 positions agree with TRBD1. This CDR3 region has 15 residues. Germline lookup yields CDR1 MNHEY and CDR2 SMNVEV (reference sequence). The J segment lost 3 bases and the V segment lost 6 bases, leaving 8 bases of the junction unmatched. CDR3 sequence (DNA): TGTGCCAGCAGGAAAGACAGGGCCTACTACAATGAGCAGTTCTTC. Its translation is CASRKDRAYYNEQFF.

This clonotype was seen only a few times. J is TRBJ1-1 and V is TRBV6-6; the match to TRBD1 covers 7 bases. Germline CDR1 reads MNHNY; CDR2 reads SVGAGI (reference sequence). The CDR3 is 13 amino acids. With V trimmed by 6 bases and J by 6 bases, 7 bases remained unmatched. The CDR3 nucleotides are TGTGCCAGCAGGACGACAGGGTACTCTGAAGCTTTCTTT. This sequence encodes CASRTTGYSEAFF.

This clonotype was counted only a few times. V usage is TRBV11-2 and J usage is TRBJ1-4, with D unresolved. The CDR3 spans 14 residues. V lost 4 bases to trimming and J lost 8 bases, with 14 bases between them. Per germline, CDR1 SGHAT and CDR2 FQNNGV. This CDR3 is CASSSAGTGEKLFF. As DNA, the CDR3 is TGTGCCAGCAGCTCGGCAGGAACCGGGGAAAAACTGTTTTTT.

This clonotype was detected ten times or more. This sequence joins TRBV25-1 and TRBJ1-6, with a possible D match to TRBD1 (6 bases). Trimming took 3 bases from V and 4 from J, leaving 13 bases between them. Germline V gene data show CDR1 as MGHDK and CDR2 as SYGVNS. The CDR3 has 16 amino acids. CDR3 coding DNA: TGTGCCAGCAGTGATTGGCGGCAGGGGTATAATTCACCCCTCCACTTT. Amino acids: CASSDWRQGYNSPLHF. The entire variable domain, with the rest obtained from reference TRBV25-1 and TRBJ1-6, is as follows: EADIYQTPRYLVIGTGKKITLECSQTMGHDKMYWYQQDPGMELHLIHYSYGVNSTEKGDLSSESTVSRIRTEHFPLTLESARPSHTSQYLCASSDWRQGYNSPLHFGNGTRLTVT.

There are many counts of this clonotype. A junction end diverges from the germline sequence, so it may reflect a read error. CDR3 sequence: CASSQDIASMRTF. CDR3 coding DNA: TGCGCCAGCAGCCAAGATATAGCCAGCATGCGAACCTTT. This rearrangement joins TRBV4-1 to TRBJ1-4; D remains ambiguous. CDR1 and CDR2 (germline): MGHRA, YSYEKL. The CDR3 covers 13 residues.

This clonotype came up a few times. This chain uses TRBV29-1 with TRBJ1-1; D unresolved. Trimming removed 0 bases from V and 1 base from J, with 9 bases in between. CDR3 size: 14 residues. Germline-derived CDR1 and CDR2 are SQVTM and ANQGSEA. CDR3 loop: CSVEEVGENTEAFF. The CDR3 coding sequence is TGCAGCGTTGAAGAGGTCGGAGAGAACACTGAAGCTTTCTTT.

This clonotype was seen many times. This sequence joins TRBV7-2 and TRBJ1-4; D call uncertain. The germline CDR1 and CDR2 sequences are SGHTA and FQGNSA. This CDR3 spans 15 amino acids. V gave up 5 bases and J gave up 8 bases, with 18 bases separating them. The CDR3 coding sequence is TGTGCCAGCAGCCTCGACCCGGTTACACGGGAAAAACTGTTTTTT. Translation: CASSLDPVTREKLFF.

This clonotype was counted a few times. This chain uses TRBV13 with TRBJ2-2; D is uncertain. The CDR3 is 16 residues long. Trimming cost V 5 bases and J 1 base, with 14 bases left between them. Per germline, CDR1 PRHDT and CDR2 FYEKMQ (reference sequence). Here the CDR3 reads CASSLSPRLNTGELFF. The CDR3 DNA sequence: TGTGCCAGCAGCCTATCCCCGCGGCTGAACACCGGGGAGCTGTTTTTT.

This clonotype was counted a few times. The chain uses TRBV10-1 and TRBJ2-7, with D possibly matching TRBD1 (6 bases). The length of the CDR3 is 14 residues. Trimming left V 0 bases short and J 2 bases short, with 8 bases between. Per germline, CDR1 WNHNN and CDR2 SYGVQD (reference sequence). The CDR3 sequence: CASSESGQAYEQYF. CDR3 coding DNA: TGCGCCAGCAGTGAGTCGGGACAAGCCTACGAGCAGTACTTC.

There are many counts of this clonotype. V usage is TRBV25-1 and J usage is TRBJ1-4; 7 positions agree with TRBD1. Germline V gene data show CDR1 as MGHDK and CDR2 as SYGVNS. This CDR3 is 15 amino acids long. The junction had 4 bases not matched to a gene; V was cut back by 1 base and J by 5 bases. CDR3 in DNA: TGTGCCAGCAGTGAATTGGGGACAGTCAATGAAAAACTGTTTTTT. Translating it yields CASSELGTVNEKLFF.

The chain couples TRBV7-9 to TRBJ2-5; D call uncertain. The CDR3 runs to 13 residues. The V end was cut by 2 bases, the J end by 4 bases, with 8 bases between. Germline V CDR1 and CDR2: SEHNR, FQNEAQ (reference sequence). CDR3 amino acids: CASSLQSPETQYF. The CDR3 nucleotides read TGTGCCAGCAGCTTACAGTCCCCAGAGACCCAGTACTTC.

This clonotype was counted a few times. The V and J genes are TRBV20-1 and TRBJ1-3; no reliable D call. The V gene's germline CDR1 is DFQATT and CDR2 SNEGSKA (reference sequence). This CDR3 spans 11 amino acids. Trimming removed 5 bases from V and 8 bases from J, with 10 bases in between. The CDR3 sequence: CSARGLDTIYF. Written as DNA, the CDR3 is TGCAGTGCTCGAGGGTTAGACACCATATATTTT.

This clonotype was seen more than once but under ten times. The rearrangement links TRBV18 to TRBJ2-7, with TRBD1 as a possible D gene (5 bases). CDR1 KGHSH and CDR2 LQKENI come from the germline V gene. The CDR3 spans 14 residues. The V end lost 0 bases, the J end lost 4 bases, and 10 bases lay between the germline ends. DNA for the CDR3: TGTGCCAGCTCACCACCGGGGCGGCAATACGAGCAGTACTTC. It codes for CASSPPGRQYEQYF.

This clonotype was counted many times. This sequence joins TRBV11-1 and TRBJ2-6; no clear D. Trimming left V 5 bases short and J 0 bases short, with 5 bases between. CDR3 size: 14 residues. The germline gives CDR1 SGHAT, CDR2 FQDESV (reference sequence). The CDR3 region is CASSPSSGANVLTF. For the CDR3, the DNA is TGTGCCAGCAGCCCCAGCTCTGGGGCCAACGTCCTGACTTTC.

This clonotype came up many times. The rearrangement links TRBV5-6 to TRBJ2-7; 10 bases are shared with TRBD2. CDR3 length: 14 amino acids. CDR1 SGHDT and CDR2 YYEEEE come from the germline V gene. V lost 6 bases, J lost 4 bases, and 7 bases stayed unmatched. In DNA form, the CDR3 reads TGTGCCAGCATGCATAGCGGGAGGCCGTACGAGCAGTACTTC. Its protein is CASMHSGRPYEQYF.